The T cell receptor (beta chain) under discussion was sequenced for a study of blood T cells in healthy people across ages. This CDR3 region has 16 residues. CDR1 SGHKS and CDR2 YYEKEE come from the germline V gene (reference sequence). The V segment lost 4 bases and the J segment 1 base; nucleotides outside the gene matches: 10. Together with a sample-barcoded 5' primer, a J-beta primer mix was included in a second PCR lasting about 7 to 11 cycles. Each cDNA molecule carried a tag from a template-switch adaptor that contained 12 random nucleotides. TCRdb re-called the 5' RACE reads through MiXCR, storing one row per CDR3 protein. The table has about 1,500,000 distinct CDR3 sequences, roughly 27% seen once.

This TCR was sampled from a woman aged 25 to 39 in good health. The sequencing input was blood. The gene calls are TRBV5-5 and TRBJ2-7; 8 bases map to TRBD1. The CDR3 reads CASSVAPRQGSYEQYF. The CDR3 nucleotides are TGTGCCAGCAGCGTAGCTCCTCGACAGGGGTCCTACGAGCAGTACTTC. The full variable domain, in which reference TRBV5-5 and TRBJ2-7 provide the parts outside the CDR3, is DAGVTQSPTHLIKTRGQQVTLRCSPISGHKSVSWYQQVLGQGPQFIFQYYEKEERGRGNFPDRFSARQFPNYSSELNVNALLLGDSALYLCASSVAPRQGSYEQYFGPGTRLTVT.